This T cell receptor (beta chain) was observed in a study of control samples from healthy donors and cancer patients. The protocol was immunoSEQ multiplex PCR, while the TCRdb copy is restricted to in-frame clones and leaves out a portion. The sample yields fewer than 100,000 clones, around 80% seen once. This CDR3 contains 13 residues. Between the trimmed V and J ends, which lost 7 bases and 2 bases, there was a span of 12 bases. The V gene's germline CDR1 is SNHLY and CDR2 FYNNEI. This receptor was taken from a woman in her fifties or sixties in good health. The sequenced material came from blood. This chain links TRBV2 with TRBJ2-7; no definite D call. In DNA, the CDR3 is TGTGCCAGCAAGAGGCTAAATACCTACGAGCAGTACTTC. It specifies CASKRLNTYEQYF.